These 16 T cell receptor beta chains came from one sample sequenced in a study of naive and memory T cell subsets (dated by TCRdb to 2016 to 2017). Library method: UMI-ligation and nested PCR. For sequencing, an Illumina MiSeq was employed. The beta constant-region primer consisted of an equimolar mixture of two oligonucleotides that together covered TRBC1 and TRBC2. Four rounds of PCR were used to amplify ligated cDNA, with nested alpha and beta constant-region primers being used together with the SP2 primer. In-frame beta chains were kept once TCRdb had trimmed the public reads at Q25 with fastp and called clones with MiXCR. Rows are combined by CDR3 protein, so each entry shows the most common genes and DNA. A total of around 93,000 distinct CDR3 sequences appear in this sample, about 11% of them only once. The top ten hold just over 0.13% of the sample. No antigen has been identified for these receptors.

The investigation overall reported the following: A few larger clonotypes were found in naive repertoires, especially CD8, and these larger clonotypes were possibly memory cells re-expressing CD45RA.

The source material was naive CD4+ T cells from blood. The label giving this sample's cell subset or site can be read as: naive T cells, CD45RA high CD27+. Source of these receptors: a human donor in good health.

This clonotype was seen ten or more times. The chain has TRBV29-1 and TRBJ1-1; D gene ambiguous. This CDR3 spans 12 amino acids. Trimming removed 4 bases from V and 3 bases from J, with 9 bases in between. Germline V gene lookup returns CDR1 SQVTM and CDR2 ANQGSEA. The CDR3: CSVVRGYTEAFF. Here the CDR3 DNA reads TGCAGCGTTGTAAGAGGTTACACTGAAGCTTTCTTT.

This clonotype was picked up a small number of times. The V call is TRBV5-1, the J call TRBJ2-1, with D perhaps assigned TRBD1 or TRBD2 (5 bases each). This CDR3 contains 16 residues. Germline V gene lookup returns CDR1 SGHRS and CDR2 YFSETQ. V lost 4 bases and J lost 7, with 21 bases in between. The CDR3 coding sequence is TGCGCCAGCAGCAATCGACCAGCCGGGGCTATTAATGAGCAGTTCTTC. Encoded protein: CASSNRPAGAINEQFF.

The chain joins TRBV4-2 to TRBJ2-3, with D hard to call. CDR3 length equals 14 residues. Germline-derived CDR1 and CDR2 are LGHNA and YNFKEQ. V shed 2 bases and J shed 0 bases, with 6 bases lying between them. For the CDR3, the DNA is TGTGCCAGCAGCCAATCGGGTAGCACAGATACGCAGTATTTT. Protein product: CASSQSGSTDTQYF.

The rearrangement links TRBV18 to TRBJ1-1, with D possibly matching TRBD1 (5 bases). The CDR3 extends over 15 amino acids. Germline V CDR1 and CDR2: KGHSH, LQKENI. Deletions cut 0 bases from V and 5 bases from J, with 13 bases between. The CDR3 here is CASSPPLGHTTEAFF. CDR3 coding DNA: TGTGCCAGCTCACCACCTCTCGGACACACAACTGAAGCTTTCTTT.

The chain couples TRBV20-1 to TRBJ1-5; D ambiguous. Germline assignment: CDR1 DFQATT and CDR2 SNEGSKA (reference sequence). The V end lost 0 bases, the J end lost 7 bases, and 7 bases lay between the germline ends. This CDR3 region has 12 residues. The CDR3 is CSAREGGQPQHF. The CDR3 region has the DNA TGCAGTGCTAGAGAAGGTGGACAGCCCCAGCATTTT.

In DNA, the CDR3 is TGCAGTGCGCTTCGGGACAGGGGGGTTGAAGCTTTCTTT. This codes for CSALRDRGVEAFF. J is TRBJ1-1 and V is TRBV20-1; 11 bases match TRBD1. This CDR3 is 13 amino acids long. The germline gives CDR1 DFQATT, CDR2 SNEGSKA (reference sequence). Trimming at V came to 6 bases and at J to 7 bases, leaving 7 bases not matched to a gene.

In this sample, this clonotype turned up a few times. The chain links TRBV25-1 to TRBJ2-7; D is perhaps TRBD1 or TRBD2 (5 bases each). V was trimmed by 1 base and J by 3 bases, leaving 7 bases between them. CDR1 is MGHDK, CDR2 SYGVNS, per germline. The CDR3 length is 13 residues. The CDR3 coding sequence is TGTGCCAGCAGTGAATGGGACGGCTACGAGCAGTACTTC. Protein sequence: CASSEWDGYEQYF.

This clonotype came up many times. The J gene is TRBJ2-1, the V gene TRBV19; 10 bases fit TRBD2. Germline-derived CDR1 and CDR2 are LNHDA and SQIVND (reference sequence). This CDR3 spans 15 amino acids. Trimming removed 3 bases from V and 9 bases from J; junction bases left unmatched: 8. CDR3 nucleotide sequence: TGTGCCAGTAGTATCCCCTCTAGCGGGGGATCTGAGCAGTTCTTC. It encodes CASSIPSSGGSEQFF.

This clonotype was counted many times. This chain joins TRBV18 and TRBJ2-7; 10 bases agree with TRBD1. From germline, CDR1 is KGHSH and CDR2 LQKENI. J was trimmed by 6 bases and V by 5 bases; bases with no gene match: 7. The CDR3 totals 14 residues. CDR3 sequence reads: CASSYGTGDGEQYF. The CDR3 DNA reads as TGTGCCAGCTCATACGGGACAGGGGACGGCGAGCAGTACTTC.

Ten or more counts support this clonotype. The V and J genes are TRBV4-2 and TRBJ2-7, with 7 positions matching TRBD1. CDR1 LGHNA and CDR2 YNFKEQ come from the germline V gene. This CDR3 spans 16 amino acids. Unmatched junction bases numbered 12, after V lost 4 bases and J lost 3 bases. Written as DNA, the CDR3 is TGTGCCAGCAGCCCAGGGGAACGGGACAGTATCTACGAGCAGTACTTC. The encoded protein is CASSPGERDSIYEQYF.

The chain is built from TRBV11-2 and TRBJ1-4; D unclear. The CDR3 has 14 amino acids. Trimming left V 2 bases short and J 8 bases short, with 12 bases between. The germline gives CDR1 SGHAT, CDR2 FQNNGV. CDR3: CASSLRGNKEKLFF. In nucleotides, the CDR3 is TGTGCCAGCAGCTTAAGAGGCAATAAGGAAAAACTGTTTTTT.

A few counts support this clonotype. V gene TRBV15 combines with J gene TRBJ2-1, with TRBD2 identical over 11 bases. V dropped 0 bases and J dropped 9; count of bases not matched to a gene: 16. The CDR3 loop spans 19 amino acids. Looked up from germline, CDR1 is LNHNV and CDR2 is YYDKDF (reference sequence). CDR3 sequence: CATSRDGRGVAGGGGEQFF. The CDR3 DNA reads TGTGCCACCAGCAGAGATGGGAGGGGAGTAGCGGGAGGGGGTGGTGAGCAGTTCTTC.

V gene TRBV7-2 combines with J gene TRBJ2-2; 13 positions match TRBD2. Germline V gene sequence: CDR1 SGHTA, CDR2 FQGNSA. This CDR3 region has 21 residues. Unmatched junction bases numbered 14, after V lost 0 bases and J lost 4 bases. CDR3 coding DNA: TGTGCCAGCAGCTTAGCTATCCGGACTAGCGGGGGAACCTCGAGCACCGGGGAGCTGTTTTTT. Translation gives CASSLAIRTSGGTSSTGELFF.

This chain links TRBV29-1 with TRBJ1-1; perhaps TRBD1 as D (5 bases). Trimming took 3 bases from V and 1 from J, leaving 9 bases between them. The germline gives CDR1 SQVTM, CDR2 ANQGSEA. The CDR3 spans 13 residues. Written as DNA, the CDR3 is TGCAGCGTTGATGTCCAGGGGAACACTGAAGCTTTCTTT. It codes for CSVDVQGNTEAFF.

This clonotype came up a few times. The CDR3 DNA is TGTGCCAGCTCACTAACAGGGTACTCCTACGAGCAGTACTTC. This translates into CASSLTGYSYEQYF. The chain uses TRBV18 and TRBJ2-7, with D tentatively TRBD1 (6 bases). Trimming stripped 4 bases from V and 0 bases from J, with 10 bases between. Germline V lookup: CDR1 KGHSH, CDR2 LQKENI. The CDR3 has 14 residues.

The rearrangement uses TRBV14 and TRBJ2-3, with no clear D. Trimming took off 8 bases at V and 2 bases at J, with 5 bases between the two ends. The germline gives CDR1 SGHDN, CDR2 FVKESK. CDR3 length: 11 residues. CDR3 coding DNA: TGTGCCAGCGCGCTCACAGATACGCAGTATTTT. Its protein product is CASALTDTQYF.